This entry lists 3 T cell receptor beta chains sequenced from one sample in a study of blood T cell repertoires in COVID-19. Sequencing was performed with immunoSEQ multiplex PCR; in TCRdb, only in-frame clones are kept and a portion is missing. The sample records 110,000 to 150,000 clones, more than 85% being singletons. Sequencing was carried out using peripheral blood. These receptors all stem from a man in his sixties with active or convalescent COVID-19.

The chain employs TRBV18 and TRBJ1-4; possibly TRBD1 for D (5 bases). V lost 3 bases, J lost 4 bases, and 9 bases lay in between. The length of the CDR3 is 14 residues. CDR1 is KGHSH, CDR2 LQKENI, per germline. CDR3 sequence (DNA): TGTGCCAGCTCACCGGGGCAGAGTAATGAAAAACTGTTTTTT. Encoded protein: CASSPGQSNEKLFF.

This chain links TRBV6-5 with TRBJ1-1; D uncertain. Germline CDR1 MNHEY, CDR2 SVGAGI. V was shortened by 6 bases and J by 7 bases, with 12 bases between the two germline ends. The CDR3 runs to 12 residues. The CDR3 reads CASSHAGYEAFF. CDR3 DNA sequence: TGTGCCAGCAGCCACGCGGGTTATGAAGCTTTCTTT.

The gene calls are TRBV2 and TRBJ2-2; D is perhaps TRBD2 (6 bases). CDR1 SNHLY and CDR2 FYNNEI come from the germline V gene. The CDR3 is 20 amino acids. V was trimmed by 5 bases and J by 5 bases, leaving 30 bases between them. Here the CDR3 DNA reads TGTGCCAGCAGTCCAGTCGGGAGTTACTTACTAGCCCAAGGGACCGGGGAGCTGTTTTTT. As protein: CASSPVGSYLLAQGTGELFF.